One T cell receptor beta chain is described in this entry. Its target is unknown. Regarding treatment: oral pan-JAK inhibitor, 5-10 mg twice daily. These data are taken from a study of CD8+ T cells in alopecia areata. RNA was isolated and reverse transcribed to cDNA, the sequencing template. Only in-frame clones appear in the TCRdb table, and some are missing; sequencing was by immunoSEQ multiplex PCR. The sample yields some 190,000 clones, about 51% seen once. Findings and caveats of the study: An increase in clonality over normal scalp was evident in lesional scalp, especially alopecia totalis/universalis.

This TCR derives from a human donor with alopecia areata. The material was CD8+ T cells sorted from blood, obtained at week 52, from a patient treated with tofacitinib.

In nucleotides, the CDR3 is TGTGCCATCAGCGACGGGCTAGCGGGGGTAATCTACCAAGAGACCCAGTACTTC. It yields the protein CAISDGLAGVIYQETQYF. This chain connects TRBV10-3 to TRBJ2-5, with TRBD2 matching over 10 bases. CDR1 is ENHRY, CDR2 SYGVKD, per germline. The CDR3 has 18 residues. V was clipped by 6 bases and J by 0 bases; unmatched bases: 13.